A single sample gave rise to the 9 T cell receptor beta chains below, sequenced in a study of cytotoxic CD8 clonotypes in ibrutinib-treated CLL. Clones were read by immunoSEQ multiplex PCR, and TCRdb kept only the in-frame ones, dropping some. In the table there are around 330,000 clones, 67% of which are singletons. Source: PBMCs, taken after 36 months of ibrutinib treatment. The receptors come from a human donor with chronic lymphocytic leukemia.

This chain joins TRBV5-4 and TRBJ1-4; D might be TRBD1 (6 bases). Per germline, CDR1 SGHNT and CDR2 YYREEE (reference sequence). Trimming removed 3 bases at V and 0 bases at J, with 12 bases between. The CDR3 runs to 16 residues. Here the CDR3 reads CASSSGQVATNEKLFF. CDR3 sequence (DNA): TGTGCCAGCAGCTCGGGACAAGTTGCAACTAATGAAAAACTGTTTTTT.

The chain employs TRBV7-9 and TRBJ2-7; 9 bases line up with TRBD1. There are 19 residues in the CDR3. V lost 5 bases to trimming and J lost 2 bases; unmatched junction nucleotides: 19. From germline, CDR1 is SEHNR and CDR2 FQNEAQ (reference sequence). Here the CDR3 reads CASSPLFEGTGRIPYEQYF. DNA for the CDR3: TGTGCCAGCAGCCCGCTATTCGAGGGGACAGGGCGGATACCCTACGAGCAGTACTTC. The whole variable domain, filled in from reference TRBV7-9 and TRBJ2-7, reads DTGVSQNPRHKITKRGQNVTFRCDPISEHNRLYWYRQTLGQGPEFLTYFQNEAQLEKSRLLSDRFSAERPKGSFSTLEIQRTEQGDSAMYLCASSPLFEGTGRIPYEQYFGPGTRLTVT.

The chain joins TRBV7-9 to TRBJ1-2, with 8 positions matching TRBD1. Germline loops: CDR1 SEHNR, CDR2 FQNEAQ (reference sequence). With V trimmed by 5 bases and J by 7 bases, 6 bases remained unmatched. The CDR3 is 13 amino acids. As DNA, the CDR3 is TGTGCCAGCAGCCATCAGGGGGCCGCTGGCTACACCTTC. Translating it yields CASSHQGAAGYTF.

The V call is TRBV9, the J call TRBJ2-3, with D unclear. CDR3 length: 15 amino acids. V was shortened by 0 bases and J by 6 bases, with 14 bases between the two germline ends. CDR1 and CDR2 from the germline V gene are SGDLS and YYNGEE. In nucleotides, the CDR3 is TGTGCCAGCAGCGTAGTATGGCAGCCAGTGGATACGCAGTATTTT. Amino acid sequence: CASSVVWQPVDTQYF.

This clone was seen a few times. The DNA for the CDR3 is TGCGCCAGCAGTGAGTCGACTTTTGGGTATTCCTACGAGCAGTACTTC. It encodes CASSESTFGYSYEQYF. The genes are TRBV10-2 and TRBJ2-7; D remains ambiguous. The CDR3 length is 16 residues. V was pared by 0 bases and J by 1 base, with 13 bases between. The germline V gene encodes CDR1 WSHSY and CDR2 SAAADI.

This clone was counted once. The CDR3 loop is CASSLVDSIYEQYF. CDR3 coding DNA: TGTGCCAGCAGTTTAGTCGATTCTATCTACGAGCAGTACTTC. The rearrangement uses TRBV27 and TRBJ2-7; D uncertain. The germline V gene has CDR1 MNHEY and CDR2 SMNVEV (reference sequence). V was shortened by 2 bases and J by 3 bases, with 11 bases between the two germline ends. This CDR3 contains 14 residues.

This clone showed up just a few times. The chain uses TRBV29-1 and TRBJ1-1; the D gene is possibly TRBD1 (6 bases). Trimming left V 6 bases short and J 6 bases short, with 17 bases between. CDR3 length: 13 amino acids. Germline values: CDR1 SQVTM, CDR2 ANQGSEA. CDR3 DNA: TGCAGCGTCGCAAAACCAGGGGCGGCTGAAGCTTTCTTT. As protein: CSVAKPGAAEAFF.

J is TRBJ2-3 and V is TRBV7-2, with TRBD2 matching 10 bases. The CDR3 has 18 residues. The V gene end was trimmed by 5 bases and the J gene end by 0 bases; junction bases not matched to a gene: 11. CDR1 is SGHTA, CDR2 FQGNSA, per germline. The CDR3 DNA is TGTGCCAGCAGCCCACTAGCGGGGAGGGCCGGTAGCACAGATACGCAGTATTTT. Its translation is CASSPLAGRAGSTDTQYF. Drawing the rest from reference TRBV7-2 and TRBJ2-3, the complete variable domain is GAGVSQSPSNKVTEKGKDVELRCDPISGHTALYWYRQSLGQGLEFLIYFQGNSAPDKSGLPSDRFSAERTGGSVSTLTIQRTQQEDSAVYLCASSPLAGRAGSTDTQYFGPGTRLTVL.

The V call is TRBV11-2, the J call TRBJ2-5; perhaps TRBD2 as D (5 bases). V was cut by 6 bases and J by 1 base, with 6 bases left in between. The CDR3 sequence is 12 residues long. The germline V gene encodes CDR1 SGHAT and CDR2 FQNNGV. The CDR3 coding sequence is TGTGCCAGCAGTACTAGCCAAGAGACCCAGTACTTC. Residues: CASSTSQETQYF. Drawing the rest from reference TRBV11-2 and TRBJ2-5, the complete variable domain is EAGVAQSPRYKIIEKRQSVAFWCNPISGHATLYWYQQILGQGPKLLIQFQNNGVVDDSQLPKDRFSAERLKGVDSTLKIQPAKLEDSAVYLCASSTSQETQYFGPGTRLLVL.